This is a list of T cell receptor beta chains from one sample in a study of control samples from healthy donors and cancer patients. Sequenced by immunoSEQ multiplex PCR; TCRdb stores in-frame clones only, minus some. Of about 92,000 clones in the sample, almost 85% are singletons; the top ten hold about 9.8%. The sequenced sample was blood. These receptors were collected from a woman aged 55-70 years in good health. Both conserved end residues are part of each CDR3. The D gene is left open where the match is weak. The size entry is marked missing in some rows and otherwise reads once, few, many or a size class.

clone size: -
D gene: TRBD1
CDR3 length: 12
J gene: TRBJ1-2
V gene: TRBV28
CDR3 DNA: TGTGCCAGCAGGTGGACAGGGACTGGCTACACCTTC
CDR3 protein: CASRWTGTGYTF

clone size: few
D gene: TRBD1
CDR3 length: 16
J gene: TRBJ1-2
V gene: TRBV18
CDR3 DNA: TGTGCCAGCTCACCTGGAAAGAACAGGGGGAACTATGGCTACACCTTC
CDR3 protein: CASSPGKNRGNYGYTF

clone size: medium-sized
D gene: TRBD1
CDR3 length: 15
J gene: TRBJ2-3
V gene: TRBV5-1
CDR3 DNA: TGCGCCAGCAGCTCGGGGACAGGGGGCAGGGATACGCAGTATTTT
CDR3 protein: CASSSGTGGRDTQYF

clone size: -
D gene: TRBD1
CDR3 length: 14
J gene: TRBJ2-7
V gene: TRBV28
CDR3 DNA: TGTGCCAGCAGTTACCGGGACAGGGTCTACGAGCAGTACTTC
CDR3 protein: CASSYRDRVYEQYF

clone size: -
D gene: -
CDR3 length: 15
J gene: TRBJ1-6
V gene: TRBV6-5
CDR3 DNA: TGTGCCAGCTCCCTAGGCGTTGGGGACAATTCACCCCTCCACTTT
CDR3 protein: CASSLGVGDNSPLHF

clone size: -
D gene: -
CDR3 length: 15
J gene: TRBJ1-5
V gene: TRBV6-5
CDR3 DNA: TGTGCCAGCAAGCGGGGCTCGGGAAGCAATCAGCCCCAGCATTTT
CDR3 protein: CASKRGSGSNQPQHF

clone size: -
D gene: TRBD2
CDR3 length: 19
J gene: TRBJ2-2
V gene: TRBV5-1
CDR3 DNA: TGCGCCAGCAGCCCGGGGACTAGCGGGAGGGCAGTTGACACCGGGGAGCTGTTTTTT
CDR3 protein: CASSPGTSGRAVDTGELFF

clone size: -
D gene: -
CDR3 length: 13
J gene: TRBJ2-5
V gene: TRBV11-2
CDR3 DNA: TGTGCCAGCAGCCTGGGACCTCAAGAGACCCAGTACTTC
CDR3 protein: CASSLGPQETQYF

clone size: -
D gene: TRBD1
CDR3 length: 16
J gene: TRBJ1-5
V gene: TRBV15
CDR3 DNA: TGTGCCACCAGCAGAGATTTGGGACAGGGGTTTCAGCCCCAGCATTTT
CDR3 protein: CATSRDLGQGFQPQHF

clone size: -
D gene: -
CDR3 length: 14
J gene: TRBJ2-2
V gene: TRBV5-6
CDR3 DNA: TGTGCCAGCAGCCTCCGGGACCTCTCCGGGGAGCTGTTTTTT
CDR3 protein: CASSLRDLSGELFF

clone size: -
D gene: TRBD2
CDR3 length: 18
J gene: TRBJ2-1
V gene: TRBV18
CDR3 DNA: TGTGCCAGCTCACCCGGGACTAGCGGGAGGGCCCTCTACAATGAGCAGTTCTTC
CDR3 protein: CASSPGTSGRALYNEQFF

clone size: -
D gene: -
CDR3 length: 15
J gene: TRBJ2-2
V gene: TRBV5-1
CDR3 DNA: TGCGCCAGCAGCTTCGACGCAGGTTCAGCCGGGGAGCTGTTTTTT
CDR3 protein: CASSFDAGSAGELFF

clone size: -
D gene: -
CDR3 length: 15
J gene: TRBJ1-5
V gene: TRBV7-8
CDR3 DNA: TGTGCCAGCAGCTTAGGCCAGTTTAGCAATCAGCCCCAGCATTTT
CDR3 protein: CASSLGQFSNQPQHF

clone size: -
D gene: TRBD1
CDR3 length: 13
J gene: TRBJ1-3
V gene: TRBV2
CDR3 DNA: TGTGCCAGCAAGACAGGGGAAGTAAACACCATATATTTT
CDR3 protein: CASKTGEVNTIYF

clone size: -
D gene: -
CDR3 length: 13
J gene: TRBJ2-3
V gene: TRBV10-1
CDR3 DNA: TGCGCCAGCAGTGAGTCGGGCACCTATACGCAGTATTTT
CDR3 protein: CASSESGTYTQYF

clone size: -
D gene: TRBD1
CDR3 length: 16
J gene: TRBJ1-5
V gene: TRBV2
CDR3 DNA: TGTGCCAGCAGCGACCAACAGGGGACGGGCAATCAGCCCCAGCATTTT
CDR3 protein: CASSDQQGTGNQPQHF

clone size: -
D gene: -
CDR3 length: 14
J gene: TRBJ2-3
V gene: TRBV18
CDR3 DNA: TGTGCCAGCTCACCGGGGGCAGGGGCAGATACGCAGTATTTT
CDR3 protein: CASSPGAGADTQYF

clone size: -
D gene: TRBD2
CDR3 length: 16
J gene: TRBJ2-7
V gene: TRBV5-1
CDR3 DNA: TGCGCCAGCAGCTTGTATGGCGAGCGGGGGGACCGGGAGCAGTACTTC
CDR3 protein: CASSLYGERGDREQYF

clone size: -
D gene: TRBD2
CDR3 length: 15
J gene: TRBJ2-5
V gene: TRBV4-3
CDR3 DNA: TGCGCCAGCAGCCAGGGACTAGCGGGGGAAGAGACCCAGTACTTC
CDR3 protein: CASSQGLAGEETQYF

clone size: -
D gene: TRBD1
CDR3 length: 20
J gene: TRBJ2-6
V gene: TRBV2
CDR3 DNA: TGTGCCAGCAGTGCACGGACAGGGGGGAGGTTAGAACTCTTGACCAACGTCCTGACTTTC
CDR3 protein: CASSARTGGRLELLTNVLTF

clone size: -
D gene: TRBD1
CDR3 length: 16
J gene: TRBJ2-1
V gene: TRBV4-2
CDR3 DNA: TGTGCCAGCAGCCAAGATAGGACAGGCGGGTACAATGAGCAGTTCTTC
CDR3 protein: CASSQDRTGGYNEQFF

clone size: -
D gene: TRBD2
CDR3 length: 17
J gene: TRBJ2-1
V gene: TRBV3-1/TRBV3-2
CDR3 DNA: TGTGCCAGCAGCCAAGGGTCGACTAGCGGGGGGGGTAATGAGCAGTTCTTC
CDR3 protein: CASSQGSTSGGGNEQFF